The subject of this entry is one TCR beta chain. Its target is not known. From germline, CDR1 is KGHSH and CDR2 LQKENI. This CDR3 has 17 residues. V lost 5 bases, J lost 5 bases, and 9 bases stayed unmatched. The entry originates in a study of PD-1 blockade in classical Hodgkin lymphoma. Overall study results and limits: Baseline diversity resembling that of newly diagnosed patients was seen in complete responders. Newly diagnosed patients had baseline TCR diversity that was reportedly lower than that of healthy donors. The study found that TCR diversity rose significantly by C4D1 in CD4+ but not CD8+ cells.

The time point: cycle 4 day 1 (C4D1), after about 6 weeks of nivolumab. Every single patient, without exception, relapsed after autologous stem cell transplantation, and brentuximab vedotin exposure varied. Thawed PBMCs yielded CD4+ T cells through magnetic negative selection. The data were produced by immunoSEQ multiplex PCR, yet TCRdb's version contains in-frame clones alone and is incomplete. The sample contains approximately 20,000 clones, over 65% of which appear only once. The gene calls are TRBV18 and TRBJ2-1; TRBD2 agrees at 13 bases. Sample: CD4+ T cells from blood, taken before the fourth cycle of nivolumab. This clonotype originated in a human donor with classical Hodgkin lymphoma. The CDR3 nucleotides read TGTGCCAGCTCAACCTCACTAGCGGGAGGGCCGAACAATGAGCAGTTCTTC. Translating it yields CASSTSLAGGPNNEQFF.